This T cell receptor (beta chain) was identified in a study of cytomegalovirus exposure and HLA in healthy donors (dated by TCRdb to 2017 to 2019). Context from the whole study: An earlier analysis of roughly 610 of the donors reported 250 to 300 Gb of sequence data and around 110 million unique TCR beta sequences obtained from about 170 million T cells. Approximately 300 gigabases of sequencing data and 91 million or so unique TCR sequences made up an early release that covered about 640 HLA-typed donors. Of the roughly 410 genotyped donors, roughly 76% were placed in the genetic ancestry cluster associated with self-reported Caucasian donors. The study was designed to test whether signatures of past pathogen exposure could be identified by cataloging public T cell receptors. Using immunosequencing, the study profiled T cell repertoires from around 670 subjects and related those repertoires to cytomegalovirus serostatus. A separate validation cohort of over 95 different subjects was used in addition to the 666-subject first cohort. High-throughput TCR immunosequencing, statistical association of individual TCRs with disease status, and machine learning were combined to predict cytomegalovirus infection status. In a later analysis, previously published TCR beta repertoires from hundreds of donors were re-analyzed and high-resolution HLA genotyping was added so that TCR occurrence patterns could be studied. The later analysis used no new phenotypic data to find candidate immune exposures, relying instead on TCR beta sequences and their occurrence across donors. An earlier analysis of several hundred of the donors used high-throughput TCR beta sequencing to judge whether each TCR beta V gene segment behaved as functional or pseudogenic. Donor age, sex, ethnicity and CMV serostatus were collected together with the repertoire data. A later genetic analysis used genome-wide SNP genotypes for about 55% of the 666 donors, treating that subset as a discovery cohort. All discovery cohort repertoires had been generated on a single sequencing platform. HLA typing covered class I and class II loci at four-digit resolution. The number of typed donors differed by locus: 629-630 for A, B, C, DRB1 and DQB1; 522 for DQA1; around 610 for DPA1; and about 470 for DPB1. Because of strong linkage in the cohort, 4 to 6 DR-DQ haplotypes were treated as single units for association and clustering. Among 398 genotyped donors of the cohort, an average of about 220,000 unique TCR beta nucleotide sequences was sequenced per donor, of which about 20% were non-productive.

CDR1 and CDR2 were assigned from the germline V gene as SNHLY and FYNNEI. Relative to germline, V is 7 bases shorter and J is 0 bases shorter, with 12 bases between their ends. The CDR3 goes from the cysteine to the phenylalanine over 15 residues. Only the CDR3 DNA is retained, 45 bases long and in frame from the first base. The library was produced with the immunoSEQ multiplex PCR assay. For the multiplex PCR, a mixture combining 60 forward primers for TCR Vbeta segments and 13 reverse primers for TCR Jbeta segments was used. A multiplex PCR assay on genomic DNA amplified the CDR3 region of rearranged TCR beta genes. Amplified TCR beta libraries were sequenced as 87-base-pair reads on the Illumina HiSeq System. As for how the authors treated the data: A later analysis tallied around 82 million unique TCR beta chains across the 640 or so repertoires, and about 12 million of those chains were shared by two or more donors. A nearest-neighbor algorithm error-corrected the raw reads and collapsed the reads into unique sequences, merging closely related sequences to remove PCR and sequencing errors. Alignment of CDR3 sequences to IMGT reference sequences was used to assign V, D and J gene segments. Each retained sequence needed at least a six-nucleotide match to both a V gene segment and a J gene segment. A rearrangement was called productive if the CDR3 had no stop codons and remained in frame with V and J, and every other rearrangement was called non-productive. CDR3 was defined by IMGT convention, running from the second conserved V-encoded cysteine to the conserved J-encoded phenylalanine. The earlier analysis of about 620 of the donors excluded sequences that lacked an unambiguous match to a single V gene segment. In an earlier analysis of several hundred of the donors, V segments were called functional above 56.7% productive rearrangements and were called segregating when the between-donor standard deviation exceeded 5%. To diagnose cytomegalovirus status from the catalog of TCR beta chain sequences, a statistical classification framework was built. A later analysis assigned V and J genes by comparing TCR nucleotide sequences with IMGT/GENE-DB human TR gene sequences. A later analysis assigned CDR3 sequences and most-parsimonious VDJ recombination scenarios with the TCRdist pipeline. In a later analysis, each TCR beta chain was defined by its CDR3 amino acid sequence together with its V-gene family, and reads lacking a unique V-gene family were excluded. As a way to deal with suspected cross-contamination and a sequencing artifact, a later analysis dropped nearly 600 nucleotide sequences that were highly shared and had low generation probability. A later analysis calculated a clonal expansion index for each public chain from normalized within-repertoire ranks of inferred template counts. In a later analysis, generation probabilities were computed with a VDJ recombination model fitted to out-of-frame rearrangements, and the resulting probabilities were checked against IGoR. In a later analysis, hypergeometric tests were used to score TCR-TCR, TCR-HLA and TCR-CMV co-occurrence, with a repertoire-size bias correction applied to TCR pairs. In a later analysis, false discovery rates were estimated by permuting HLA or CMV assignments 20 times. In a later analysis, co-occurring TCRs were grouped using DBSCAN, and TCRdist sequence similarity was added for clustering within HLA-allele-positive subsets. Co-occurrence clustering excluded repertoires with fewer than 30,000 or more than 120,000 public chains, plus five with anomalous nucleotide sharing. TCRdb limited this immuneACCESS table to in-frame rearrangements with V and J called. A share of clones is missing; checked studies link under half to unresolved V genes, and the rest is unexplained. The DNA gave D and trimming, while V, J and clone size come from that table. The sample contains about 130,000 clones, 80% to 90% of them found a single time. Approximately 6% of the sample is taken by the ten largest.

General study outcomes and caveats: In vitro tests confirmed that a few of the cytomegalovirus-associated TCR beta chains recognize cytomegalovirus antigens. According to a later analysis, parvovirus B19, influenza, CMV and Epstein-Barr virus appeared linked to several top co-occurrence clusters. A further reported finding was that TCR beta sequences accurately predicted the HLA-A and HLA-B alleles for most subjects in the first cohort. While some public TCRs were present in many individuals, most TCR sequences turned up only very rarely across donors. In this cohort, only TCR beta chains were sequenced, and detectable features were limited by the absence of alpha or paired-chain data. Because counts were too low, about 18 rarely observed V segments, including chromosome 9 orphons, were excluded from the earlier analysis of roughly 580 of the donors. Correlated functional status among segregating V segments might reflect linkage disequilibrium, but an unknown experimental factor could not be ruled out. According to a later analysis, TCR association rates differed among HLA loci, with DRB1 alleles showing the most associated TCRs and HLA-C alleles showing the fewest. The presence/absence analyses assumed that sequencing depth was roughly uniform across donors, and that assumption may not be true. A later genetic analysis associated a missense DCLRE1C variant with V-gene and J-gene trimming of TCR beta chains, and an independent cohort replicated the association. Compared with equally common non-associated chains, HLA-associated TCR beta chains in a later analysis were more clonally expanded and had lower generation probabilities. In a later analysis, around 17,000 TCR beta sequences were associated with specific HLA alleles at a false discovery rate of 0.05. In both the original and validation cohorts, the classifier was reported to diagnose cytomegalovirus status with high specificity and sensitivity. The study gave a list of about 150 TCR beta chains associated with cytomegalovirus. According to the authors, the approach could potentially be generalized to other disease states and immunological phenotypes. For the cohort, immune exposure information was limited to CMV serostatus. A group of highly shared sequence variants was considered likely to be a technical artifact of the sequencing pipeline. Because the 87-base-pair reads could not distinguish some IMGT-functional V segments, including TRBV6-2 and TRBV6-3, those segments were excluded. In a later genetic analysis, fewer N-insertions in productive TCRs were reported among donors in an Asian-associated ancestry cluster than the roughly 640-donor mean. Because HLA typing was unavailable for some donors at each locus, only the typed subset was used in association tests. Strong co-occurrence of HLA alleles, especially DR and DQ, made assigning TCR associations to individual alleles difficult. In an earlier analysis of approximately 590 of the donors, most TCR beta V segments appeared in productive rearrangements about 90% or about 30% of the time, broadly matching IMGT annotations. Most CMV-associated TCR beta chains appeared to be HLA-restricted in a later analysis, and the HLA associations seemed to be driven largely by CMV exposure.

In total, approximately 690 healthy bone marrow donors made up the cohort. All cohort members were sampled while nominally healthy, although unrecorded immune exposures were likely present. The donor was CMV seropositive and belonged to the group of 270 or so seropositive cohort members. A peripheral blood sample was provided by each donor, and peripheral blood mononuclear cells were used for TCR beta sequencing. Genomic DNA was extracted from the blood cell samples with the Qiagen DNeasy Blood Extraction Kit. As to this clone: Its antigen is currently not known. No base quality values were provided; no much bigger clone lies one nucleotide off.

Sequencing was done on a sample of PBMCs. The origin of this receptor is a woman between 35 and 50 years old in good health and CMV-seropositive. The V and J genes are TRBV2 and TRBJ2-2; TRBD2 is a possible D gene, resting on 6 matching bases. The CDR3: CASTAGTTNTGELFF. In nucleotide form, the sequence is TGTGCCAGCACCGCGGGGACGACGAACACCGGGGAGCTGTTTTTT.